One and the same sample provided the 3 T cell receptor beta chains below, sequenced in a study of T-cell reconstitution after alpha-beta-depleted transplantation in children. TCRbeta library construction was performed incorporating unique molecular identifiers. Each CDR3 protein is one row after TCRdb ran MiXCR on the PCR reads. Here the sample spans hundreds of thousands of distinct CDR3 sequences, around 20% being singletons. Sequencing used PBMCs from the stem cell graft donor, obtained from the stem cell graft. All receptors derive from a human donor who donated a stem cell graft to a child with acute lymphoblastic leukemia.

This clonotype was seen a few times. CDR3 region: CASSLQGLEETQYF. DNA of the CDR3: TGTGCCAGCTCGCTACAGGGGCTTGAAGAGACCCAGTACTTC. The chain has TRBV18 and TRBJ2-5; 7 bases line up with TRBD1. J gave up 3 bases and V 6 bases, and 7 bases lay outside the gene matches. Germline loops: CDR1 KGHSH, CDR2 LQKENI. The CDR3 spans 14 residues.

This clonotype turned up a few times. The chain joins TRBV18 to TRBJ2-1, with a weak D call TRBD2 (6 bases). This CDR3 contains 14 residues. Germline V CDR1 and CDR2: KGHSH, LQKENI. Trimming left V 1 base short and J 3 bases short, with 7 bases between. CDR3 in amino acids: CASSPLGLYNEQFF. The CDR3 coding sequence is TGTGCCAGCTCACCACTGGGACTCTACAATGAGCAGTTCTTC.

This clonotype was detected only a few times. This rearrangement joins TRBV5-4 to TRBJ2-1, with D possibly being TRBD2 (6 bases). Germline V gene sequence: CDR1 SGHNT, CDR2 YYREEE (reference sequence). V gave up 3 bases and J gave up 5 bases, with 18 bases separating them. CDR3 size: 16 residues. The chain's CDR3 is CASSSISGPFDNEQFF. CDR3 bases: TGTGCCAGCAGCTCGATTAGCGGCCCCTTTGACAATGAGCAGTTCTTC.